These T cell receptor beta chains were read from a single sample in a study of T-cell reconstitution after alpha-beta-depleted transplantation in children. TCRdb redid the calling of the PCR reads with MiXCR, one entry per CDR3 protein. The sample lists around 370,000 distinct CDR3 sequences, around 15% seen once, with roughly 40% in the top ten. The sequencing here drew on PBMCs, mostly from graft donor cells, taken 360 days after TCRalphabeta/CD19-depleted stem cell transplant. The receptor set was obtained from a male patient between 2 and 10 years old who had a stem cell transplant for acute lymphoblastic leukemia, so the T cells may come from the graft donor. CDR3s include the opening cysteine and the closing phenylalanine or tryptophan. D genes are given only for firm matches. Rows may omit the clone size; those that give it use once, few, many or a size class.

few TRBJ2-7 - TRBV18 CASSPPISYEQYF TGTGCCAGCTCACCACCCATCTCCTACGAGCAGTACTTC
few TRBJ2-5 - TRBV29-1 CSVRTLPKTQYF TGCAGCGTCAGGACCCTTCCCAAGACCCAGTACTTC
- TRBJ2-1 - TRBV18 CASSRGGGQFF TGTGCCAGCTCGCGGGGTGGTGGGCAGTTCTTC
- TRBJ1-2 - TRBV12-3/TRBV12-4 CASSPEGAYGYTF TGTGCCAGCAGTCCCGAGGGAGCCTATGGCTACACCTTC
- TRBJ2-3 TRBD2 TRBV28 CASSFLSGRKDTQYF TGTGCCAGCAGTTTCCTTAGCGGGAGAAAAGATACGCAGTATTTT
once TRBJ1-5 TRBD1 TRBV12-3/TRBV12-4 CASRLGQGLGQPQHF TGTGCCAGCAGACTGGGACAGGGCTTGGGTCAGCCCCAGCATTTT
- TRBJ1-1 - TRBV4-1 CASSPRMGGRDHTEAFF TGCGCCAGCAGCCCCCGGATGGGAGGGAGGGATCACACTGAAGCTTTCTTT
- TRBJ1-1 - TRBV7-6 CASSSGARAVVNTEAFF TGTGCCAGCAGCTCGGGTGCCAGGGCGGTCGTGAACACTGAAGCTTTCTTT
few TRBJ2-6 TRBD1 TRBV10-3 CAISDNGGQNSGANVLTF TGTGCCATCAGTGATAATGGGGGACAGAATTCTGGGGCCAACGTCCTGACTTTC
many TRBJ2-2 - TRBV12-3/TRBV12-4 CATLAPANTGELFF TGTGCCACTTTAGCGCCCGCGAACACCGGGGAGCTGTTTTTT
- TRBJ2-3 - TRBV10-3 CAISESLRALTDTQYF TGTGCCATCAGTGAGTCGCTGCGGGCCCTCACAGATACGCAGTATTTT
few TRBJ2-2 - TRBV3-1 CASSLHPTGELFF TGTGCCAGCAGCCTTCACCCCACCGGGGAGCTGTTTTTT
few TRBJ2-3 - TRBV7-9 CASSSLEPVTDTQYF TGTGCCAGCAGTTCCCTAGAACCAGTAACAGATACGCAGTATTTT
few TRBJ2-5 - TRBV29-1 CSVDNAGQETQYF TGCAGCGTTGATAACGCAGGGCAAGAGACCCAGTACTTC
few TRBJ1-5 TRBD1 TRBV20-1 CSASNPGQHQPQHF TGCAGTGCTAGCAACCCGGGACAGCATCAGCCCCAGCATTTT
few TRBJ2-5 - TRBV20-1 CSASREVKETQYF TGCAGTGCTAGTAGGGAGGTGAAAGAGACCCAGTACTTC
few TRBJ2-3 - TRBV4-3 CASSPPGTDTQYF TGCGCCAGCAGCCCACCCGGGACAGATACGCAGTATTTT
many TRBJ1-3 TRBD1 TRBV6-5 CASKPRTGHGNTIYF TGTGCCAGCAAACCGAGGACAGGGCATGGAAACACCATATATTTT
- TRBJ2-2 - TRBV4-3 CASSQDLAGELFF TGCGCCAGCAGCCAAGATCTGGCCGGGGAGCTGTTTTTT
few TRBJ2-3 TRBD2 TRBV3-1 CASSRLMTLAGLTDTQYF TGTGCCAGCAGCCGCCTCATGACCCTAGCGGGATTAACAGATACGCAGTATTTT
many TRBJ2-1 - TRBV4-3 CASSQVYNEQFF TGCGCCAGCAGCCAAGTCTACAATGAGCAGTTCTTC
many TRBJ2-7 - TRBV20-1 CSASPGSRAYEQYF TGCAGTGCTTCCCCAGGGAGTCGGGCCTACGAGCAGTACTTC
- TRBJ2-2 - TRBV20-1 CSASGQVRGIGPGELFF TGCAGTGCTTCCGGACAGGTTCGGGGGATTGGCCCCGGGGAGCTGTTTTTT
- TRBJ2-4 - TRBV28 CASSLERPSAQNIQYF TGTGCCAGCAGTTTAGAACGGCCCTCAGCCCAAAACATTCAGTACTTC
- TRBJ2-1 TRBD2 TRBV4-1 CASTRGLADSYNEQFF TGCGCCAGCACCCGCGGGCTAGCGGACTCCTACAATGAGCAGTTCTTC
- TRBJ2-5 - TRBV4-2 CASSPRDWREETQYF TGTGCCAGCAGCCCCCGGGACTGGCGGGAAGAGACCCAGTACTTC
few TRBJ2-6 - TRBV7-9 CASPDRPVRANVLTF TGTGCCAGCCCCGACAGACCAGTACGGGCCAACGTCCTGACTTTC
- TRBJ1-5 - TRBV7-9 CASSFRDQPQHF TGTGCCAGCAGCTTTCGGGATCAGCCCCAGCATTTT
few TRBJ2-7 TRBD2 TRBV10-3 CAISGGGPANSYEQYF TGTGCCATCAGTGGGGGGGGTCCCGCTAACTCGTACGAGCAGTACTTC
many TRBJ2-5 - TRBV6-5 CASSYHRGPTETRYF TGTGCCAGCAGTTATCATCGGGGCCCAACGGAGACCCGGTACTTC
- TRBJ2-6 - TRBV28 CASSPDLSGANVLTF TGTGCCAGCTCCCCCGACCTCTCTGGGGCCAACGTCCTGACTTTC
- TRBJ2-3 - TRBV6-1 CASSPVRFIATDTQYF TGTGCCAGCAGTCCGGTGAGGTTCATAGCGACAGATACGCAGTATTTT
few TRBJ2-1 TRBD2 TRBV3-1 CASSLGTSGWINEQFF TGTGCCAGCAGCCTCGGGACTAGCGGGTGGATCAATGAGCAGTTCTTC
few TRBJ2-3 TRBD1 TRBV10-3 CATGGPRGAQYF TGTGCCACAGGGGGCCCCCGCGGTGCGCAGTATTTT
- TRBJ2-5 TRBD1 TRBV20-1 CSARRGQGGQTQYF TGCAGTGCTAGAAGAGGACAGGGCGGGCAGACCCAGTACTTC
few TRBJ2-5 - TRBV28 CASRLPPTGGQETQYF TGTGCCAGCAGGCTTCCCCCTACTGGCGGCCAAGAGACCCAGTACTTC
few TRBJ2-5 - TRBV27 CASTLPDSQETQYF TGTGCCAGCACCCTCCCGGACAGCCAAGAGACCCAGTACTTC
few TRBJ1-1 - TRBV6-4 CASAGGNTEAFF TGTGCCAGTGCCGGGGGGAACACTGAAGCTTTCTTT
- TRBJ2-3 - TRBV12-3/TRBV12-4 CASSLWTRIADTQYF TGTGCCAGCAGTTTATGGACACGCATCGCCGATACGCAGTATTTT
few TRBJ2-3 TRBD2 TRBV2 CASSRDYLTDTQYF TGTGCCAGCTCCCGGGACTATCTCACAGATACGCAGTATTTT
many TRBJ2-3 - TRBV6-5 CASSYLGRGHTDTQYF TGTGCCAGCAGTTACCTGGGTCGAGGGCACACAGATACGCAGTATTTT
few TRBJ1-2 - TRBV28 CASSFIGVRNYGYTF TGTGCCAGCAGTTTCATCGGGGTACGGAACTATGGCTACACCTTC
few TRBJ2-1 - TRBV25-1 CASSVGDAIYNEQFF TGTGCCAGCAGTGTGGGGGATGCCATCTACAATGAGCAGTTCTTC
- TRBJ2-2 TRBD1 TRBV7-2 CASSLVRGPGELFF TGTGCCAGCAGCTTAGTTAGGGGGCCCGGGGAGCTGTTTTTT
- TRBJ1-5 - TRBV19 CASSIDWQSPQHF TGTGCCAGTAGTATAGATTGGCAATCCCCCCAGCATTTT
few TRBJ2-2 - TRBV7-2 CASSLTAGPGGELFF TGTGCCAGCAGCTTAACCGCAGGGCCCGGCGGGGAGCTGTTTTTT
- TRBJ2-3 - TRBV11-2 CASSLGQGPTDTQYF TGTGCCAGCAGCTTAGGGCAGGGGCCCACAGATACGCAGTATTTT
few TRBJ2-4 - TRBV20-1 CSASSGLLAKNIQYF TGCAGTGCTAGCTCGGGACTGCTAGCCAAAAACATTCAGTACTTC
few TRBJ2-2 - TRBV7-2 CASSWRQVGYTGELFF TGTGCCAGCAGCTGGCGACAGGTGGGCTACACCGGGGAGCTGTTTTTT
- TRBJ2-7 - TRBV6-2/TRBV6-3 CASSTGPARSSYEQYF TGTGCCAGCAGTACAGGCCCCGCGCGGAGCTCCTACGAGCAGTACTTC